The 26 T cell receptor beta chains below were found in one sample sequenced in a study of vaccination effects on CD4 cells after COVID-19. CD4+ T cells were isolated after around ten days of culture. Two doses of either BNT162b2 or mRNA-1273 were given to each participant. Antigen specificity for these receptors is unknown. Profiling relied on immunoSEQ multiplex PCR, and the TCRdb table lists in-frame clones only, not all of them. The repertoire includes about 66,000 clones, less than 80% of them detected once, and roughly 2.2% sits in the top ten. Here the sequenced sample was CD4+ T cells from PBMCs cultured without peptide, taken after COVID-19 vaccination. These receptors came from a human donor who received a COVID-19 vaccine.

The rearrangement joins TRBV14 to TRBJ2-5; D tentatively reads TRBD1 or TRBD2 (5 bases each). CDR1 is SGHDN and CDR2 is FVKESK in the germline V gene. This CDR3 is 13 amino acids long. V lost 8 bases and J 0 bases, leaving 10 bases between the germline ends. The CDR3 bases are TGTGCCAGCGCACCGGGACACCAAGAGACCCAGTACTTC. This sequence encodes CASAPGHQETQYF.

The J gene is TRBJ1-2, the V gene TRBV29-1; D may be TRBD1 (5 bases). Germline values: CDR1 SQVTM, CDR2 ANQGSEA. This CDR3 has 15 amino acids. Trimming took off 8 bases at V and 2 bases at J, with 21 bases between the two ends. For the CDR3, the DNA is TGCAGCCCTCAGCGTGCGGGGGAGTGGAACTATGGCTACACCTTC. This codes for CSPQRAGEWNYGYTF. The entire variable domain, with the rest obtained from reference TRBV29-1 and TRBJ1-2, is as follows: SAVISQKPSRDICQRGTSLTIQCQVDSQVTMMFWYRQQPGQSLTLIATANQGSEATYESGFVIDKFPISRPNLTFSTLTVSNMSPEDSSIYLCSPQRAGEWNYGYTFGSGTRLTVV.

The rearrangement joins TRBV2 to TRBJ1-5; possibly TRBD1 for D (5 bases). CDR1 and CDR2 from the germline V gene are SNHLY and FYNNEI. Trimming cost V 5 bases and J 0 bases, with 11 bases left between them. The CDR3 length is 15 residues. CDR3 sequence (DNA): TGTGCCAGCAGTCGGCGGGACGGTAGCAATCAGCCCCAGCATTTT. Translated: CASSRRDGSNQPQHF.

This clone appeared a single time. The CDR3 sequence is CASSSASGWESEQYV. The CDR3 DNA reads TGTGCCAGCAGCTCAGCTTCGGGTTGGGAGTCCGAGCAGTACGTC. The chain couples TRBV6-2 or TRBV6-3 to TRBJ2-7, with D maybe TRBD2 (5 bases). Trimming cost V 6 bases and J 6 bases, with 21 bases left between them. CDR3 length: 15 residues. The germline CDR1 and CDR2 sequences are MNHEY and SVGEGT.

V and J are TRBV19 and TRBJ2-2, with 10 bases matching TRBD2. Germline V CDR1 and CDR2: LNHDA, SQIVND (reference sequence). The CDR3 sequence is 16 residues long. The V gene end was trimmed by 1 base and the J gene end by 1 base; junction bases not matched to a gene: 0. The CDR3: CASSIGLAGNTGELFF. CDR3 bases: TGTGCCAGTAGTATAGGACTAGCGGGGAACACCGGGGAGCTGTTTTTT.

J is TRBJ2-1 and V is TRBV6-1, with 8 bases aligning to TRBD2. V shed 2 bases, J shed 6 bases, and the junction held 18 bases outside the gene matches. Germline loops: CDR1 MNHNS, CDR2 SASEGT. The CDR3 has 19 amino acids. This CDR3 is CASSESGGFGRSVPNEQFF. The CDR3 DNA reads TGTGCCAGCAGTGAATCGGGAGGGTTTGGGAGATCTGTCCCCAATGAGCAGTTCTTC.

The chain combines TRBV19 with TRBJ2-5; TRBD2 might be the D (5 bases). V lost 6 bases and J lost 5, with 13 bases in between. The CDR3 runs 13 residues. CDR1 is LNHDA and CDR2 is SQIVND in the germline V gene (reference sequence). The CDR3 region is CASRGAPRETQYF. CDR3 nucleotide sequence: TGTGCCAGTAGGGGAGCCCCCAGGGAGACCCAGTACTTC.

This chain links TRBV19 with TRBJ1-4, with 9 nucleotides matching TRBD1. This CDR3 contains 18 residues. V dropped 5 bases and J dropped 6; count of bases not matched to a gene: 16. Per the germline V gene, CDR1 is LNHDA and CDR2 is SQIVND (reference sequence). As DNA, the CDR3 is TGTGCCAGTAGTGAAGCCGGGACAGGGATCACCCGGTATGAAAAACTGTTTTTT. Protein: CASSEAGTGITRYEKLFF.

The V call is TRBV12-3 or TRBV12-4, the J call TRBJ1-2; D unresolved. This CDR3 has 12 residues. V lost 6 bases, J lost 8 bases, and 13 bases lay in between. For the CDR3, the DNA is TGTGCCAGCAGCGACGGACCTAGGGGCTACACCTTC. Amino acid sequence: CASSDGPRGYTF.

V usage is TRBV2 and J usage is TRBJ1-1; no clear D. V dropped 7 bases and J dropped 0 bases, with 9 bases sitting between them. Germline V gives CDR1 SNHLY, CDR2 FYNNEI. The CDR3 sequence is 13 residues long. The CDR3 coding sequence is TGTGCCAGCACCTTCTATCTGAACACTGAAGCTTTCTTT. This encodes CASTFYLNTEAFF.

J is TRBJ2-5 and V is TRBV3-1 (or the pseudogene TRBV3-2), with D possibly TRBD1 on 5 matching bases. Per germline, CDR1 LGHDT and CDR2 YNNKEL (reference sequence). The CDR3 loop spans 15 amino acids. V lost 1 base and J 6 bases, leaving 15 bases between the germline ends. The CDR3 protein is CASSQGQGERKTQYF. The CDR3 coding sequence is TGTGCCAGCAGCCAAGGGCAGGGCGAGAGAAAGACCCAGTACTTC.

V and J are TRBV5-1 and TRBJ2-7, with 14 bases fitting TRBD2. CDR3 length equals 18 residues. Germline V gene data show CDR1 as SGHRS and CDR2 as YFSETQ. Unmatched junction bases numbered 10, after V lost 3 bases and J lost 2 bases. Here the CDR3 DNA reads TGCGCCAGCAGCTACTCCGGGACTAGCGGGGGTGAGACCTACGAGCAGTACGTC. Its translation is CASSYSGTSGGETYEQYV.

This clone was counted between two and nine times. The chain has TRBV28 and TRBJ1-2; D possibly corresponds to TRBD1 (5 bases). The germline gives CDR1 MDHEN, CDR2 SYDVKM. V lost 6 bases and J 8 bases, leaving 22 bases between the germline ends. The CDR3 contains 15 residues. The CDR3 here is CASSRPRVGARGYTF. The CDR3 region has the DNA TGTGCCAGCAGCCGTCCCAGGGTAGGAGCGAGGGGCTACACCTTC.

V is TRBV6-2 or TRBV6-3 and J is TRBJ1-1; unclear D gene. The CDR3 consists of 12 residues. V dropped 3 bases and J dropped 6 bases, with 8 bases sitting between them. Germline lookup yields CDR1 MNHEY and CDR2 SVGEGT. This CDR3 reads CASSYPLSEAFF. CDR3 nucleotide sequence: TGTGCCAGCAGTTATCCCCTCTCTGAAGCTTTCTTT.

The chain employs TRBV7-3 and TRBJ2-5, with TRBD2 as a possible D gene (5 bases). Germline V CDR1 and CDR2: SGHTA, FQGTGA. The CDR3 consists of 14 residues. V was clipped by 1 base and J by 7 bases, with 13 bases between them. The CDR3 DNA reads TGTGCCAGCAGCTTAAGCAGGAACAGCGGGACCCAGTACTTC. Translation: CASSLSRNSGTQYF.

CDR3 DNA sequence: TGCGCCAGCAGCTATGGGACAGGCCGCGAGCAGTACGTC. It translates to CASSYGTGREQYV. J is TRBJ2-7 and V is TRBV5-1; TRBD1 agrees at 8 bases. The CDR3 has 13 residues. After removal of 3 bases from V and 6 bases from J, the junction contained 5 bases not matched to a gene. Germline CDR1 and CDR2: SGHRS and YFSETQ.

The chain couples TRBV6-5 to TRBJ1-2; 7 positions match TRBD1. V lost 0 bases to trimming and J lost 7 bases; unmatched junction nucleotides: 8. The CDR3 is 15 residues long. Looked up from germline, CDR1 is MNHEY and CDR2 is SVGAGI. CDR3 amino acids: CASSYSGRGIRGYTF. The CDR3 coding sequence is TGTGCCAGCAGTTACTCCGGCAGGGGGATTCGTGGCTACACCTTC.

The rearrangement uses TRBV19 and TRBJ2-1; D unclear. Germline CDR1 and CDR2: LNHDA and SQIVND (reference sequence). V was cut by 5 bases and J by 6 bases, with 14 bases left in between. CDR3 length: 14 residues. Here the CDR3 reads CASSPGSAGNEQFF. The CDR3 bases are TGTGCCAGTAGTCCCGGATCGGCAGGCAATGAGCAGTTCTTC.

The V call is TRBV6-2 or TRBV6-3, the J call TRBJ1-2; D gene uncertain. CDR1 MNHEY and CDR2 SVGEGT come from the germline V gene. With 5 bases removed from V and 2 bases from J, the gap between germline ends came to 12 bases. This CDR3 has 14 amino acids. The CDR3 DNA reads TGTGCCAGCAGTAACCCGGCCCCCAACTATGGCTACACCTTC. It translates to CASSNPAPNYGYTF.

CDR3 sequence reads: CASSYGLGSSYNEQFF. The CDR3 coding sequence is TGTGCCAGCAGTTACGGCTTGGGAAGCTCCTACAATGAGCAGTTCTTC. V is TRBV6-5 and J is TRBJ2-1; D call uncertain. Germline CDR1 and CDR2: MNHEY and SVGAGI. CDR3 size: 16 residues. Trimming removed 2 bases at V and 0 bases at J, with 11 bases between.

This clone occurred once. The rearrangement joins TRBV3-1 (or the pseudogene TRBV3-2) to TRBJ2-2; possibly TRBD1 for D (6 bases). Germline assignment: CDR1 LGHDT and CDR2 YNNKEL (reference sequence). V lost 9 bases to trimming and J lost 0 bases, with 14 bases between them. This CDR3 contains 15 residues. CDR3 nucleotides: TGTGCCAGTGTTTCGACAGGCGCGAACACCGGGGAGCTGTTTTTT. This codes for CASVSTGANTGELFF.

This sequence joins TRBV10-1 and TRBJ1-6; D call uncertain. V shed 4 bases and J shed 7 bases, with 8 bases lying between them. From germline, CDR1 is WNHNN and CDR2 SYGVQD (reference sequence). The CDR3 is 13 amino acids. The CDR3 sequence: CASSGSLNSPLHF. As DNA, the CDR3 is TGCGCCAGCAGTGGATCCCTCAATTCACCCCTCCACTTT.

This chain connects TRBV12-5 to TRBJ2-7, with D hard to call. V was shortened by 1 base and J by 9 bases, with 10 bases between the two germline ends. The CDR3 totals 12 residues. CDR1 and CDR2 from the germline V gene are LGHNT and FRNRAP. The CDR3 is CASGLDSTRQYV. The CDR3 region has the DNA TGTGCTAGTGGTTTGGACAGTACCAGGCAGTACGTC.

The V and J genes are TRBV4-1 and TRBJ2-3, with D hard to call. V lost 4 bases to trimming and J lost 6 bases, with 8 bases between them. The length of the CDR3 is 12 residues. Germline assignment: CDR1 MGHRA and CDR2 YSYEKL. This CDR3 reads CASSRPLDTQYF. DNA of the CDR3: TGCGCCAGCAGCCGGCCGTTGGATACGCAGTATTTT.

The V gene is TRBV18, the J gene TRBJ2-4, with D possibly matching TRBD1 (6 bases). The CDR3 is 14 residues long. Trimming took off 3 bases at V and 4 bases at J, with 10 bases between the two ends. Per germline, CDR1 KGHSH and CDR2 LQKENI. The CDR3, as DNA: TGTGCCAGCTCACCGCAGGGGCCGAAAAACATTCAGTACTTC. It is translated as CASSPQGPKNIQYF.

In nucleotides, the CDR3 is TGTGCCAGCTCGGGGGACAGGCTGTATGGCTACACCTTC. Protein: CASSGDRLYGYTF. This rearrangement joins TRBV18 to TRBJ1-2; 8 nucleotides line up with TRBD1. After removal of 6 bases from V and 5 bases from J, the junction contained 5 bases not matched to a gene. This CDR3 comprises 13 residues. Germline V gives CDR1 KGHSH, CDR2 LQKENI.